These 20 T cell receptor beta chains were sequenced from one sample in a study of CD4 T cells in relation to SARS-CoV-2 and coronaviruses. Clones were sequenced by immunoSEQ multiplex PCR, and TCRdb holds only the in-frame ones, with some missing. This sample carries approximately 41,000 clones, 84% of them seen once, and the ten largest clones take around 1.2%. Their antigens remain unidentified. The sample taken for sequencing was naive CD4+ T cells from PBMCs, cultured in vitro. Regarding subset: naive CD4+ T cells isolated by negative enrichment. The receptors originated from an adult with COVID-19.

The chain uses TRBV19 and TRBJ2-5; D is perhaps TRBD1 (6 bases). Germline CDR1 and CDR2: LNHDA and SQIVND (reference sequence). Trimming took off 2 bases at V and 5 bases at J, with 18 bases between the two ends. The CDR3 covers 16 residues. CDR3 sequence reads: CASSISQGFATETQYF. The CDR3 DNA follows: TGTGCCAGTAGTATATCACAGGGCTTTGCGACGGAGACCCAGTACTTC.

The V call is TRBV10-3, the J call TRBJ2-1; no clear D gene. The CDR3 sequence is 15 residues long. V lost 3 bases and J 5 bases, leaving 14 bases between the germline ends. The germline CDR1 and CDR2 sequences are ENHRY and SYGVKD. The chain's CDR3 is CAISDSAGEDNEQFF. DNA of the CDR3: TGTGCCATCAGTGATTCGGCAGGAGAGGACAATGAGCAGTTCTTC.

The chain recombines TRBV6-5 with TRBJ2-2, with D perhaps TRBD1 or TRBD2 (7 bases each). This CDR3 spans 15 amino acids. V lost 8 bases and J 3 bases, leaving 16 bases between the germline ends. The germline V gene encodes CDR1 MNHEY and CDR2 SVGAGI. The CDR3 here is CASPRGGFDTGELFF. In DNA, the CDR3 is TGTGCCAGCCCCAGGGGGGGGTTCGACACCGGGGAGCTGTTTTTT.

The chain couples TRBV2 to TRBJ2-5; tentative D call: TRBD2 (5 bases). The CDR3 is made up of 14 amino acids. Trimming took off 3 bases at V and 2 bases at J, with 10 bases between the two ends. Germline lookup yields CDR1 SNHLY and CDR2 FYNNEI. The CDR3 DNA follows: TGTGCCAGCAGTGATGGGTTAGCGCAAGAGACCCAGTACTTC. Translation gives CASSDGLAQETQYF.

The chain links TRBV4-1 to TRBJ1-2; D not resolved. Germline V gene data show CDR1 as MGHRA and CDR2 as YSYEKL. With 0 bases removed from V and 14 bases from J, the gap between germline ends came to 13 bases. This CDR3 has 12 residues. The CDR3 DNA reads TGCGCCAGCAGCCAAGATGCTGGGGTCTGGACCTTC. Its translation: CASSQDAGVWTF.

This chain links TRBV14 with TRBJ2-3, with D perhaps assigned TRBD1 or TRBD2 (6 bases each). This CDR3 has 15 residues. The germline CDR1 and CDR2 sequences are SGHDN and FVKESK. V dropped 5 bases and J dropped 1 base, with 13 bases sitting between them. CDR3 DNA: TGTGCCAGCAGCGGGGGGCTATTTCGCACAGATACGCAGTATTTT. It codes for CASSGGLFRTDTQYF.

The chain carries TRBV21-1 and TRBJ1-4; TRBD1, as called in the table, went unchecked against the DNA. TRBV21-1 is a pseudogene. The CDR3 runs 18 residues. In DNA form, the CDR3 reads TGTGCCAGCAGCAAGGCACATAGGGGAAGCTACGTAGGTGAAAAACTGTTTTTT. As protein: CASSKAHRGSYVGEKLFF.

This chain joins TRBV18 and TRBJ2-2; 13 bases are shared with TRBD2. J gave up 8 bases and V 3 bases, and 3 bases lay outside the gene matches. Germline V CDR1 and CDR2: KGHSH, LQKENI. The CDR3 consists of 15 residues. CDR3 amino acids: CASSPGLAGAGELFF. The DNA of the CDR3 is TGTGCCAGCTCACCTGGACTAGCGGGAGCGGGGGAGCTGTTTTTT.

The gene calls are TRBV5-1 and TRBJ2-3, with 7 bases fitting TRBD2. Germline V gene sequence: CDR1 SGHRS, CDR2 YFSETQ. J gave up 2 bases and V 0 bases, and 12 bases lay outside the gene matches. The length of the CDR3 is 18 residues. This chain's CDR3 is CASSLAPRASGHTDTQYF. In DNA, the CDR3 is TGCGCCAGCAGCTTGGCGCCCCGGGCTAGCGGACACACAGATACGCAGTATTTT. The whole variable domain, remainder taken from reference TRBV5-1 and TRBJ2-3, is KAGVTQTPRYLIKTRGQQVTLSCSPISGHRSVSWYQQTPGQGLQFLFEYFSETQRNKGNFPGRFSGRQFSNSRSEMNVSTLELGDSALYLCASSLAPRASGHTDTQYFGPGTRLTVL.

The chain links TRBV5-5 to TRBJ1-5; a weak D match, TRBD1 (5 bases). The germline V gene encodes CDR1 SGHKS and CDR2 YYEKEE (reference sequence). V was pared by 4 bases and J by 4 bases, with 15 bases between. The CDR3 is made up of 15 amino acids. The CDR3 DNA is TGTGCCAGCAGCGCCTACAACAGGCTAAATCAGCCCCAGCATTTT. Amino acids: CASSAYNRLNQPQHF.

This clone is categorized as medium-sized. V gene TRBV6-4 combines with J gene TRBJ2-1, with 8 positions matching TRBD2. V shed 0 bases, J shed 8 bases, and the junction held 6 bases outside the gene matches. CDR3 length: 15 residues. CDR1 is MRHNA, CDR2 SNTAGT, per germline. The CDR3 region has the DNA TGTGCCAGCAGTGACTCGGCGGGAGGTATGGATGAGCAGTTCTTC. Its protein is CASSDSAGGMDEQFF.

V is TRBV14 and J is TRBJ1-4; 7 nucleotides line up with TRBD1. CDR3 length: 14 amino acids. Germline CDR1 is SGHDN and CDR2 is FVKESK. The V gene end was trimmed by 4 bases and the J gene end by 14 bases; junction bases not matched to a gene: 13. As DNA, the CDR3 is TGTGCCAGCAGCCCCTGGGACAGCAGAAAAATTCTGTTTTTT. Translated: CASSPWDSRKILFF.

CDR3 coding DNA: TGTGCCATCAGTGGGGGGAGACTCTCTGGAAACACCATATATTTT. This codes for CAISGGRLSGNTIYF. The rearrangement links TRBV10-3 to TRBJ1-3, with a weak D call TRBD1 (5 bases). Germline assignment: CDR1 ENHRY and CDR2 SYGVKD. Trimming removed 4 bases from V and 0 bases from J, with 10 bases in between. The CDR3 totals 15 residues.

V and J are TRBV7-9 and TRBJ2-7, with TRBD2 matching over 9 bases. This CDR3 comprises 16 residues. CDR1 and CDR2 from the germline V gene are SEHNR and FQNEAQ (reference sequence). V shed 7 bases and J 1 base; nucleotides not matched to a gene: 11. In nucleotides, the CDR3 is TGTGCCAGCATCCGAAAGGGCGGGAGGGATTCCTACGAGCAGTACTTC. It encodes CASIRKGGRDSYEQYF. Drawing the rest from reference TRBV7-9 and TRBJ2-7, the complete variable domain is DTGVSQNPRHKITKRGQNVTFRCDPISEHNRLYWYRQTLGQGPEFLTYFQNEAQLEKSRLLSDRFSAERPKGSFSTLEIQRTEQGDSAMYLCASIRKGGRDSYEQYFGPGTRLTVT.

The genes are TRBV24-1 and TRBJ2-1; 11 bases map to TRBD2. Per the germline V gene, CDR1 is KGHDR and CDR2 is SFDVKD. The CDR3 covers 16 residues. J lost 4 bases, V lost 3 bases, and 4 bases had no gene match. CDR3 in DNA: TGTGCCACCAGTGATAAACTAGCGGGGGTATACAATGAGCAGTTCTTC. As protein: CATSDKLAGVYNEQFF.

DNA for the CDR3: TGTGCCAGCAGAGGGACAGGGGAAAATTCACCCCTCCACTTT. This codes for CASRGTGENSPLHF. The chain recombines TRBV3-1 (or the pseudogene TRBV3-2) with TRBJ1-6; 10 bases agree with TRBD1. Germline V CDR1 and CDR2: LGHDT, YNNKEL (reference sequence). This CDR3 comprises 14 residues. V lost 6 bases and J lost 7; bases outside the gene matches: 3.

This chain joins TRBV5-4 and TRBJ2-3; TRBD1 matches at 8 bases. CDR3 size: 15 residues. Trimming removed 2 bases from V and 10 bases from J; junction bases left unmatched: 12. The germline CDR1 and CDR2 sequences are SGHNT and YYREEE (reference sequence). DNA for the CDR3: TGTGCCAGCAGCTTCCGGGACAGGCAAGCGAATTCGCAGTATTTT. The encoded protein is CASSFRDRQANSQYF.

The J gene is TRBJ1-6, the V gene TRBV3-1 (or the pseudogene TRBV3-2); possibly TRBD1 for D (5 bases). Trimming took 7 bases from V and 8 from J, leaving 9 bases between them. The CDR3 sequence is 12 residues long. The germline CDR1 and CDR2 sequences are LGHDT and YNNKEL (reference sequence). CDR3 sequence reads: CASTGVDSPLHF. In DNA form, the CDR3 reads TGTGCCAGCACGGGGGTTGATTCACCCCTCCACTTT.

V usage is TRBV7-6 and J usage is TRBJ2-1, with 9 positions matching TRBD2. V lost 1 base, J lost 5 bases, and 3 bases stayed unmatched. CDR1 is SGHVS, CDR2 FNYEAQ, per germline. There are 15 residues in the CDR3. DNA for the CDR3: TGTGCCAGCAGCTTAGGGACTAGCGTCAACAATGAGCAGTTCTTC. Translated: CASSLGTSVNNEQFF.

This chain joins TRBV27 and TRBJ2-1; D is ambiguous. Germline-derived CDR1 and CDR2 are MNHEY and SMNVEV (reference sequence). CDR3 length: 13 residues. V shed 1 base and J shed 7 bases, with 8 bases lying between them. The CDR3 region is CASSLWMGNEQFF. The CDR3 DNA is TGTGCCAGCAGTTTATGGATGGGAAATGAGCAGTTCTTC.